One and the same sample provided the 5 T cell receptor beta chains below, sequenced in a study of T cells expressing NK-cell markers. TCRdb re-called the 5' RACE reads and catalogs CDR3 proteins one per entry, DNA excluded. This listing includes a few hundred thousand distinct CDR3 sequences. Sample: blood T cells: a sorted CD56 or NKG2C T cell subset, CD4+ or CD8+ T cells, or bulk PBMC T cells (not recorded which). The receptor source for this set is a woman aged 45-59 years in good health.

The rearrangement links TRBV20-1 to TRBJ2-5; TCRdb proposes TRBD2, but this gene call is untestable without DNA. Germline lookup yields CDR1 DFQATT and CDR2 SNEGSKA (reference sequence). This CDR3 has 15 amino acids. The chain's CDR3 is CSAEGTSDPQETQYF.

This chain uses TRBV19 with TRBJ2-3; the TCRdb D gene call, TRBD2, has no DNA to confirm it. This CDR3 contains 14 residues. Germline CDR1 and CDR2: LNHDA and SQIVND (reference sequence). Here the CDR3 reads CASSETSGTDTQYF.

The rearrangement links TRBV6-5 to TRBJ2-7. The CDR3 has 14 residues. Germline CDR1 is MNHEY and CDR2 is SVGAGI. The CDR3 reads CASSYSVNQVEQYF.

The chain links TRBV2 to TRBJ2-1; TCRdb reports TRBD2, a call that lacks DNA to check it against. This CDR3 comprises 16 residues. Germline V CDR1 and CDR2: SNHLY, FYNNEI. CDR3 protein: CASRSGLAPAVDEQFF. The full variable domain, with the rest looked up from reference TRBV2 and TRBJ2-1, is EPEVTQTPSHQVTQMGQEVILRCVPISNHLYFYWYRQILGQKVEFLVSFYNNEISEKSEIFDDQFSVERPDGSNFTLKIRSTKLEDSAMYFCASRSGLAPAVDEQFFGPGTRLTVL.

This sequence joins TRBV6-2 or TRBV6-3 and TRBJ2-1; the D call of TRBD1 rests on TCRdb alone, since no DNA is present to check it. Germline values: CDR1 MNHEY, CDR2 SVGEGT. This CDR3 comprises 16 residues. This chain's CDR3 is CASSYGGSTGGLFQFF.